This T cell receptor (beta chain) was obtained from a study of tumor-infiltrating lymphocytes in primary liver carcinoma. Overall study: Every sample contained roughly 3.65 to 7.13 million productive TCRbeta reads, and these numbers were similar from one tissue type to another. Whole-study findings and limits: Blood fell significantly below tumors in its top-250-clone fraction (p = 0.039).

V lost 8 bases and J lost 9; bases outside the gene matches: 11. Germline CDR1 is ENHRY and CDR2 is SYGVKD. CDR3 length: 14 residues. Starting from 500 ng of total RNA, TCR beta cDNA was produced with a primer in the constant region. Three nested multiplex PCR rounds, a slightly modified ARM-PCR, produced the libraries for TCR beta. Researchers ran the first two PCR rounds for 10 cycles each with TRBV1-TRBV30 forward primers and a C-beta reverse primer. TCRdb redid the calling of the multiplex PCR reads with MiXCR, one entry per CDR3 protein. The sample records about 330,000 distinct CDR3 sequences, roughly two thirds being singletons. Blood RNA came from unsorted whole blood; germline DNA was also extracted. This clonotype was detected once. Its cognate antigen is unknown. This may arise from a read error, as a much more abundant clone is one base away.

The chain is built from TRBV10-3 and TRBJ2-1; 9 bases are a match to TRBD2. Sequencing input: peripheral blood. This clonotype was sampled from a man aged 35-49 years with primary liver carcinoma and hepatitis B virus infection. CDR3 in amino acids: CAIARSSGNGEQFF. In DNA, the CDR3 is TGTGCCATCGCTCGGTCTAGCGGGAATGGTGAGCAGTTCTTC.